This T cell receptor beta chain was identified in a study of CD8 T cells in ankylosing spondylitis (dated by TCRdb to 2017 to 2019). At the level of the whole study: The study profiled T cell receptor beta repertoires in healthy donors and ankylosing spondylitis patients to find disease-linked TCR variants. Peripheral blood was sampled, and synovial fluid was additionally collected from ankylosing spondylitis patients. The full study cohort was made up of about two dozen ankylosing spondylitis patients and some 100 healthy donors.

This clonotype was counted at least ten times. What this receptor recognizes is not known. Base qualities are not provided; no much larger clone lies one nucleotide away. In the germline V gene, CDR1 corresponds to SQVTM and CDR2 to ANQGSEA. V and J lose 5 bases and 1 base, and a span of 6 bases separates them. From cysteine to phenylalanine, the CDR3 is 12 amino acids long. The entry retains the CDR3 DNA only, 36 bases that are in frame from base 1. Results and caveats for the whole study, not just this receptor: A CD8+ phenotype was shown by the disease-linked clones, which were found at relatively low frequencies in peripheral blood. Some TCR beta motif variants had previously been reported in synovial fluid and blood of reactive arthritis patients, which suggested common disease-initiation mechanisms. The disease-linked clones were reported to be significantly enriched in matched synovial fluid samples from ankylosing spondylitis patients. A TCR beta motif made up of eight highly homologous amino acid variants appeared to be characteristic of blood from ankylosing spondylitis patients.

The run used an Illumina HiSeq 2500. Quantitative 5'-RACE with molecular barcodes was used to prepare TCR beta libraries. Turning to the authors' computational methods: A new computational method, built on a probabilistic model of VDJ rearrangement, was used to identify disease-linked TCR variants. Starting from the raw public reads, TCRdb applied fastp trimming at Q25, assembled clones with MiXCR and retained in-frame beta chains. Identical CDR3 proteins give one entry, which carries the most common genes and DNA. TCRdb, rather than the study authors, made the V and J calls. In all, the sample holds about 390,000 distinct CDR3 sequences, and around 22% of those were seen once. The top ten clones comprise approximately 16% of the sample.

Input material: blood, either unsorted or a sorted T cell fraction (not recorded which). This TCR came from a male donor with ankylosing spondylitis. The chain is encoded by TRBV29-1 joined to TRBJ2-1; tentative D gene TRBD1, with 6 bases matching. The CDR3 reads as follows: CSVRGSYNEQFF. At the DNA level, the sequence is TGCAGCGTTAGGGGGTCCTACAATGAGCAGTTCTTC.